One T cell receptor beta chain is described in this entry. Clones were sequenced by immunoSEQ multiplex PCR, and TCRdb holds only the in-frame ones, with some missing. The sample lists about 45,000 clones, more than 80% seen once, with 0.7% in the top ten. This CDR3 contains 14 residues. V dropped 1 base and J dropped 5 bases, with 9 bases sitting between them. Germline assignment: CDR1 MGHRA and CDR2 YSYEKL. This specimen comes from a study of T cell changes during pregnancy in multiple sclerosis. The rearrangement links TRBV4-1 to TRBJ2-1; D ambiguous. The TCR comes from a female donor with multiple sclerosis, enrolled in a pregnancy study. This specimen was CD4+ T cells from peripheral blood mononuclear cells, taken before pregnancy. The CDR3 loop reads CASSQGLPNNEQFF. CDR3 DNA: TGCGCCAGCAGCCAAGGATTGCCTAACAATGAGCAGTTCTTC.